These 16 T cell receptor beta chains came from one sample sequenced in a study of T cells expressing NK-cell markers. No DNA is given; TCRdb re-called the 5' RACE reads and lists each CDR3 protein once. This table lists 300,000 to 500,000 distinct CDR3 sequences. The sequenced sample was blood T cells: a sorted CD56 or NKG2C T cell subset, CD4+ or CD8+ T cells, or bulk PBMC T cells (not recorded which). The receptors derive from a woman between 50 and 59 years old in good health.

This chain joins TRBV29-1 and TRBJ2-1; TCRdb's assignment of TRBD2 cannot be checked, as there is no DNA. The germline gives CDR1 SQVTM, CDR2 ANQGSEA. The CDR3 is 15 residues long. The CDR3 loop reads CSVREELAAWDEQFF.

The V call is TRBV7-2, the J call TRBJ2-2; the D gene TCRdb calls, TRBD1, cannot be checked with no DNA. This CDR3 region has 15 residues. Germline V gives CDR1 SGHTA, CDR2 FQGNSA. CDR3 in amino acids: CASSLRGLVTGELFF.

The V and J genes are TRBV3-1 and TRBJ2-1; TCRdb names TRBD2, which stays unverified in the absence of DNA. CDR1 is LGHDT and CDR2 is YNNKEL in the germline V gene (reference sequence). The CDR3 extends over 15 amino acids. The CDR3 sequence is CASSRRTSTPSEQFF.

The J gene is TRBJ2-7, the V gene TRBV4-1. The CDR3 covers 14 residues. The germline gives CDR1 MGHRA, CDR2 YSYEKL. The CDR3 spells CASSQPGTTYEQYF.

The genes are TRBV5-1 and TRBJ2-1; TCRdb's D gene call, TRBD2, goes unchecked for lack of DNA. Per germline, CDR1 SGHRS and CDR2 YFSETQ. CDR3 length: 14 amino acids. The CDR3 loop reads CASSPLTSGGEQFF.

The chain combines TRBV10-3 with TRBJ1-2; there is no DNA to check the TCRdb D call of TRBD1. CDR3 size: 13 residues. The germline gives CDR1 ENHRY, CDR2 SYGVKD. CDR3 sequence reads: CAISAQGVTGYTF.

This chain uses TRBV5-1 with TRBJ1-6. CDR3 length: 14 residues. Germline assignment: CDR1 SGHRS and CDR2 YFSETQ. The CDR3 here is CASSLGAANSPLHF.

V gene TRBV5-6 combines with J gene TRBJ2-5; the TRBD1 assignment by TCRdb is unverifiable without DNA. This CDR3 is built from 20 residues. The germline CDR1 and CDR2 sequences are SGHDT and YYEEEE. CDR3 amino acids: CASSGWQGRGQKTKPETQYF.

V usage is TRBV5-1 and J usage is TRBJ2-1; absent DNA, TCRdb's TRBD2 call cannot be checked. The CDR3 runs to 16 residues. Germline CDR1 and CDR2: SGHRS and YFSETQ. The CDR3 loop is CASSPSGTNNFDEQFF.

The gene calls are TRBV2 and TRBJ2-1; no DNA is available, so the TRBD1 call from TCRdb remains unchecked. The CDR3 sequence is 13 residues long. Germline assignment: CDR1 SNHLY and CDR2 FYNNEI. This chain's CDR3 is CASGWTVYNEQFF. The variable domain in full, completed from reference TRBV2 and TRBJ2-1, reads EPEVTQTPSHQVTQMGQEVILRCVPISNHLYFYWYRQILGQKVEFLVSFYNNEISEKSEIFDDQFSVERPDGSNFTLKIRSTKLEDSAMYFCASGWTVYNEQFFGPGTRLTVL.

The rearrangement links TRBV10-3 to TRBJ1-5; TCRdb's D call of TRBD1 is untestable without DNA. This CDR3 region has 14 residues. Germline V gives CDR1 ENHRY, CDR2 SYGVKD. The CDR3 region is CAIAEPGQVQPQHF.

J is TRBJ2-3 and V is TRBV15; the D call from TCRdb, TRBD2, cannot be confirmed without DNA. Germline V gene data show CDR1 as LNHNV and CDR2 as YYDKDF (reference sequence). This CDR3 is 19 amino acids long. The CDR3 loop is CATSRAGTSGSGRTDTQYF.

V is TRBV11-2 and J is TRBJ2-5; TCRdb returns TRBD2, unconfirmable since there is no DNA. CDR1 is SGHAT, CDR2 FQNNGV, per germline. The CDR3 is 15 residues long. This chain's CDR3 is CASSFVSAGRETQYF.

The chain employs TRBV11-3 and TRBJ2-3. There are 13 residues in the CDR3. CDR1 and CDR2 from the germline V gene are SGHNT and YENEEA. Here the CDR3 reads CASSLLTTDTQYF.

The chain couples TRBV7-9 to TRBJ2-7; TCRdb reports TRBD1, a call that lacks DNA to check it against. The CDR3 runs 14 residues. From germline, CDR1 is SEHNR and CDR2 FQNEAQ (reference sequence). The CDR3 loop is CASSRDARLYEQYF. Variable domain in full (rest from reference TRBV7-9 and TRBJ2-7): DTGVSQNPRHKITKRGQNVTFRCDPISEHNRLYWYRQTLGQGPEFLTYFQNEAQLEKSRLLSDRFSAERPKGSFSTLEIQRTEQGDSAMYLCASSRDARLYEQYFGPGTRLTVT.

CDR3 in amino acids: CASTDRGTLEQFF. This chain connects TRBV27 to TRBJ2-1; TCRdb lists TRBD2, though no DNA is available to test this call. This CDR3 has 13 residues. From germline, CDR1 is MNHEY and CDR2 SMNVEV (reference sequence).